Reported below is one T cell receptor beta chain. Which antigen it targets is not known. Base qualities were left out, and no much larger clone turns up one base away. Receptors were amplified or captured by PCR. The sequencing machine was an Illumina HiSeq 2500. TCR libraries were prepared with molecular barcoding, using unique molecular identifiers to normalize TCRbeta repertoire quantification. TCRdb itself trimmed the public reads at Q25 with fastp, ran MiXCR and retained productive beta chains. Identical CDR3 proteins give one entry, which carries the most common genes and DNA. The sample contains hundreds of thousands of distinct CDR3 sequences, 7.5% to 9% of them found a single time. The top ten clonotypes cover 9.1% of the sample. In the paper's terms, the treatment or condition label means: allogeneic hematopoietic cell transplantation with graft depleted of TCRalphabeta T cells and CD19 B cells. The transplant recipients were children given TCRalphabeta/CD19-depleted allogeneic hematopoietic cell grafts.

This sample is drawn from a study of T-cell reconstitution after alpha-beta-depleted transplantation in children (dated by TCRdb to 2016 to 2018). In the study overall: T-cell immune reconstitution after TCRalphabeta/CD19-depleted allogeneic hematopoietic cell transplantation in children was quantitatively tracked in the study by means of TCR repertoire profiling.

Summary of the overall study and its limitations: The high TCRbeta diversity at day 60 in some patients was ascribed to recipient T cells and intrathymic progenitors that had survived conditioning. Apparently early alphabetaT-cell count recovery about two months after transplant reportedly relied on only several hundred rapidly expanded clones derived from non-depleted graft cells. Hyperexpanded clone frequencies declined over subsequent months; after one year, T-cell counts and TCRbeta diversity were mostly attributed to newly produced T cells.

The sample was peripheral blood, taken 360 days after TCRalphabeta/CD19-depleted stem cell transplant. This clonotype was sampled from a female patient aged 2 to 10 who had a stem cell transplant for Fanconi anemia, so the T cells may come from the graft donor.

Read as DNA, the sequence is TGTGCCAGCTCACCACCTATGGGAACCGGGGAGCTGTTTTTT. The encoded protein is CASSPPMGTGELFF. The rearranged chain carries TRBV18 and TRBJ2-2; the D gene lacks a confident call. Spanning cysteine to phenylalanine, the CDR3 consists of 14 amino acids. Only CDR3 DNA is held: 42 bases, read in frame from base 1. V loses 0 bases of germline sequence and J loses 5 bases, and the interval between the two ends is 7 bases. The germline V gene gives CDR1 as KGHSH and CDR2 as LQKENI. Joined to the reference TRBV18 and TRBJ2-2 proteins, this CDR3 gives the full variable domain: NAGVMQNPRHLVRRRGQEARLRCSPMKGHSHVYWYRQLPEEGLKFMVYLQKENIIDESGMPKERFSAEFPKEGPSILRIQQVVRGDSAAYFCASSPPMGTGELFFGEGSRLTVL.